These 9 T cell receptor beta chains came from one sample sequenced in a study of blood T cell repertoires in COVID-19. The protocol was immunoSEQ multiplex PCR, while the TCRdb copy is restricted to in-frame clones and leaves out a portion. The sample yields roughly 120,000 clones, just over 70% seen once. Source material: peripheral blood. The receptor source for this set is a human donor with acute or convalescent COVID-19. The donor label of this sample is uncertain.

The rearrangement links TRBV5-1 to TRBJ1-4, with D maybe TRBD1 (5 bases). Germline V gene lookup returns CDR1 SGHRS and CDR2 YFSETQ. V was shortened by 3 bases and J by 7 bases, with 16 bases between the two germline ends. The CDR3 totals 15 residues. CDR3 protein: CASSSGRWGSEKLFF. Here the CDR3 DNA reads TGCGCCAGCAGCTCGGGGAGGTGGGGCTCTGAAAAACTGTTTTTT.

This rearrangement joins TRBV6-5 to TRBJ1-5, with D maybe TRBD1 (5 bases). The V and J ends lost 5 bases and 7 bases respectively, with 15 bases between them. The CDR3 extends over 14 amino acids. The germline CDR1 and CDR2 sequences are MNHEY and SVGAGI. The CDR3 here is CASSPRQGGQPQHF. The CDR3 bases are TGTGCCAGCAGTCCTAGGCAGGGAGGACAGCCCCAGCATTTT.

The chain recombines TRBV7-2 with TRBJ2-7; D unclear. The CDR3 runs to 12 residues. Trimming took 4 bases from V and 4 from J, leaving 8 bases between them. Germline lookup yields CDR1 SGHTA and CDR2 FQGNSA. CDR3 sequence (DNA): TGTGCCAGCAGCTCAGTATGGTACGAGCAGTACTTC. It specifies CASSSVWYEQYF.

V usage is TRBV28 and J usage is TRBJ1-1, with D possibly TRBD1 on 6 matching bases. V was clipped by 9 bases and J by 11 bases, with 16 bases between them. Germline loops: CDR1 MDHEN, CDR2 SYDVKM. The CDR3 is 11 residues long. The CDR3 region is CASTTGLRAFF. CDR3 nucleotide sequence: TGTGCCAGTACTACAGGGTTGCGGGCTTTCTTT. The full variable domain, rest sourced from reference TRBV28 and TRBJ1-1, is DVKVTQSSRYLVKRTGEKVFLECVQDMDHENMFWYRQDPGLGLRLIYFSYDVKMKEKGDIPEGYSVSREKKERFSLILESASTNQTSMYLCASTTGLRAFFGQGTRLTVV.

CDR3 sequence (DNA): TGTGCCAGCAGCTTGGCGGGGGGCGCGAAGACCCAGTACTTC. As protein: CASSLAGGAKTQYF. V gene TRBV11-2 combines with J gene TRBJ2-5; TRBD2 matches at 8 bases. The length of the CDR3 is 14 residues. V shed 3 bases and J 6 bases; nucleotides not matched to a gene: 6. Germline V gene data show CDR1 as SGHAT and CDR2 as FQNNGV.

The rearrangement joins TRBV5-1 to TRBJ2-2; TRBD1 agrees at 8 bases. This CDR3 comprises 17 residues. CDR1 and CDR2 from the germline V gene are SGHRS and YFSETQ. Unmatched junction bases numbered 9, after V lost 1 base and J lost 4 bases. The CDR3 region is CASSLLPDRVFTGELFF. The DNA of the CDR3 is TGCGCCAGCAGCTTGTTGCCGGACAGGGTTTTCACCGGGGAGCTGTTTTTT.

This chain links TRBV28 with TRBJ2-3, with TRBD2 identical over 9 bases. Germline trimming cut 10 bases from V and 1 base from J; bases unmatched to any gene: 3. The germline CDR1 and CDR2 sequences are MDHEN and SYDVKM. The CDR3 consists of 13 residues. CDR3 sequence: CATCGGGTDTQYF. CDR3 DNA: TGTGCCACATGCGGGGGGGGCACAGATACGCAGTATTTT.

This chain joins TRBV11-2 and TRBJ2-5; tentatively, D is TRBD1 (5 bases). CDR1 and CDR2 (germline): SGHAT, FQNNGV. V lost 3 bases and J 1 base, leaving 12 bases between the germline ends. The CDR3 totals 15 residues. The CDR3 coding sequence is TGTGCCAGCAGCTTTAAGCTACAGGTCCAAGAGACCCAGTACTTC. Amino acids: CASSFKLQVQETQYF.

The chain is built from TRBV12-3 or TRBV12-4 and TRBJ2-7; possible D gene TRBD2, 5 bases. With 3 bases removed from V and 2 bases from J, the gap between germline ends came to 8 bases. The CDR3 has 13 amino acids. The CDR3 bases are TGTGCCAGCAGTTTCTGGAGGCCCTACGAGCAGTACGTC. Translation gives CASSFWRPYEQYV.